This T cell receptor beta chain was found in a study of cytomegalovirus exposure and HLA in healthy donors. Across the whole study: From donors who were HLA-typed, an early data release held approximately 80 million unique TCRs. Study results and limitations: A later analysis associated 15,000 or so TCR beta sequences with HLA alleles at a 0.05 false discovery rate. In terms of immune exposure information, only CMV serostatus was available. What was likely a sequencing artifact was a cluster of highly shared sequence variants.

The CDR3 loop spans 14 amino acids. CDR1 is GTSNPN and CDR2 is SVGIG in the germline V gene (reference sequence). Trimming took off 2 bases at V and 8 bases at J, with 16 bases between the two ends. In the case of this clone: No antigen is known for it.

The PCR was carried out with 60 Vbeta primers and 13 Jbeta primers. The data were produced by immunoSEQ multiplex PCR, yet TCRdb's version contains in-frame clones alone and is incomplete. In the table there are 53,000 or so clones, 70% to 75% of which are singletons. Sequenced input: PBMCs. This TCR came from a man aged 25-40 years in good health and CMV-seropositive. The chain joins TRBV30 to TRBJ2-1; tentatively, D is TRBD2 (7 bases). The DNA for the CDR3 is TGTGCCTGGAGTCTCGGACTAGGGGGGGATGAGCAGTTCTTC. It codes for CAWSLGLGGDEQFF.